The entry that follows covers one T cell receptor beta chain sequence. Its binding antigen is unknown. Per-base qualities were not stored, and no clone one base away is much larger. The sample is drawn from a study of beta chain features in type 1 diabetes (dated by TCRdb to 2016 to 2019). As for the study more broadly: Mean age, gender distribution, total cell number and subset yield were not different between patients and healthy donors. A total of 85 million to 140 million sorted cells were examined across all samples, and a strong correlation was observed between cell number per subset and RNA yield. In the study, TCRB repertoires of sorted circulating CD4+ T cell subsets from recently diagnosed type 1 diabetes patients were compared with those of matched healthy donors. Regulatory and stem cell-like memory subsets were obtained from only 8 patients and roughly 8 healthy donors, while naive and central memory subsets were obtained from all 28 donors. Overall study results and their limits: Naive, central memory and regulatory TCRB repertoires appeared more similar among patients than among healthy donors. Sequencing cDNA rather than genomic DNA could over-represent highly expressing activated cells, although activation and CD3 levels did not differ between groups. Because the HLA sub-analyses included only small numbers of individuals, any influence of HLA type on TCRB rearrangement was left unresolved. Type 1 diabetes patients showed a moderate but significant shortening of TCRB CDR3 length in all four CD4+ subsets. At VDJ recombination sites, patients with type 1 diabetes made fewer insertions and deleted more nucleotides, a pattern implying thymic rearrangement abnormalities. Shorter templates might have been favored by PCR, but patient and control samples were amplified and corrected together, so both groups would have been affected equally by any skew.

From each donor, a single peripheral blood sample of 100 to 150 mL on average was drawn into heparinised tubes. A BD FACSAria II was used to sort naive, central memory, regulatory and stem cell-like memory CD4+ T cells with a panel that included CD45RO, CCR7, CD25, CD127, CD95 and CD27. Every sorted population had a purity above 98%. PBMCs were isolated right away by Lymphoprep density gradient centrifugation and were stained directly, without culture. Samples were stained and sorted in pairs, with one healthy donor and one patient per experiment, so that batch effects were minimized. The germline V gene specifies SGHRS as CDR1 and YFSETQ as CDR2. There are 16 amino acids in the CDR3, from cysteine to phenylalanine inclusive. Of the read, only the CDR3 DNA is kept; its 48 bases are in frame from base 1. Germline trimming: 4 bases from V, 0 bases from J; junction bases outside gene matches: 4. The entire isolated RNA was reverse transcribed using the High Capacity cDNA Reverse Transcription Kit, and thus expressed TCRB transcripts were sequenced. Naive, central memory and regulatory T cell samples underwent deep immunoSEQ sequencing, averaging about 3.57 million total reads per sample. After sorted cells were lysed in RLT buffer, RNA was extracted with DNase-treated RNeasy Micro or Mini kits, with the choice depending on cell number. Each cell subset was processed on its own to prevent cross-contamination, while patient and healthy donor samples were processed together. Using the immunoSEQ multiplex PCR, TCRB sequences were amplified from cDNA into 87-bp fragments spanning the CDR3 region. Amplicons were sequenced on the Illumina HiSeq platform. Per the original workflow: PCR bias was computationally corrected using synthetic template baselines, reads within Hamming distance 2 were collapsed, and singletons that could not be merged were discarded. By aligning reads against IMGT, V, D and J genes, CDR3 length, and insertions or deletions at six rearrangement sites were assigned. Within each subset, clonotype counts were normalized to sorted cell number, and only after that were true diversity and Gini coefficients computed with the tcR R package. The overlap coefficient, calculated on TCRB nucleotide sequences, was used to quantify repertoire sharing. As a proxy for the pre-selection repertoire, out-of-frame TCRB sequences from naive cells were analyzed. TCRdb stores this immuneACCESS table with in-frame sequences only. Part of the clones is absent; in the studies checked, under half of the shortfall reflects unresolved V genes, and no reason is known for the rest. That table is the source of V, J and clone size, and D and trimming were worked out from the DNA. The sample table shows about 620,000 clones, and roughly 15% are seen once. The top ten clones comprise approximately 0.099% of the sample.

The TCR originated in a man between 18 and 35 years old in good health. The chain joins TRBV5-1 to TRBJ2-6; a stretch of 7 junction bases matches TRBD1. Sequencing was done on a sample of naive CD4+ T cells from blood. The cell subset or site label on this specimen signifies: true naive CD4+ T cells. The sequence in DNA is TGCGCCAGCAGCATGACAGGGTTCTCTGGGGCCAACGTCCTGACTTTC. The encoded protein is CASSMTGFSGANVLTF.